A single sample is the source of the 29 T cell receptor beta chains below, sequenced in a study of radiotherapy plus CTLA-4 blockade in lung cancer. Assay used: immunoSEQ multiplex PCR; TCRdb lists only in-frame clones, some missing. The sample has around 130,000 clones; approximately 90% are singletons. The sequences come from peripheral blood, collected from a patient treated with radiotherapy plus ipilimumab. These receptors all come from a human donor with non-small cell lung cancer that progressed on radiotherapy plus ipilimumab.

This clone has a single count. The rearrangement joins TRBV12-5 to TRBJ2-1, with TRBD2 matching 8 bases. Germline V lookup: CDR1 LGHNT, CDR2 FRNRAP. This CDR3 is 16 amino acids long. With 5 bases clipped from V and 9 bases from J, the junction kept 15 bases outside the gene matches. The CDR3 sequence: CASGPSLSGSVGEQFF. CDR3 DNA sequence: TGTGCTAGTGGTCCAAGTTTGAGCGGGAGTGTGGGTGAGCAGTTCTTC. The variable domain in full, with the rest retrieved from reference TRBV12-5 and TRBJ2-1, is DARVTQTPRHKVTEMGQEVTMRCQPILGHNTVFWYRQTMMQGLELLAYFRNRAPLDDSGMPKDRFSAEMPDATLATLKIQPSEPRDSAVYFCASGPSLSGSVGEQFFGPGTRLTVL.

V gene TRBV5-1 combines with J gene TRBJ2-3, with 8 bases matching TRBD2. This CDR3 region has 16 residues. The V and J ends lost 7 bases and 1 base, in that order; junction bases with no gene match: 11. The germline gives CDR1 SGHRS, CDR2 YFSETQ. In nucleotides, the CDR3 is TGCGCCAGCGTAGACGGGACTAGTGTCGGCACAGATACGCAGTATTTT. Translating gives CASVDGTSVGTDTQYF. The full variable domain, rest sourced from reference TRBV5-1 and TRBJ2-3, is KAGVTQTPRYLIKTRGQQVTLSCSPISGHRSVSWYQQTPGQGLQFLFEYFSETQRNKGNFPGRFSGRQFSNSRSEMNVSTLELGDSALYLCASVDGTSVGTDTQYFGPGTRLTVL.

The rearrangement joins TRBV11-2 to TRBJ2-6; D may be TRBD1 or TRBD2 (5 bases each). Germline V lookup: CDR1 SGHAT, CDR2 FQNNGV. The V end lost 1 base, the J end lost 5 bases, and 12 bases lay between the germline ends. The CDR3 has 16 amino acids. The CDR3 DNA reads as TGTGCCAGCAGCTTAGCGGGGCAGCCGTGGGCCAACGTCCTGACTTTC. The encoded protein is CASSLAGQPWANVLTF.

This rearrangement joins TRBV18 to TRBJ1-3; possibly TRBD1 for D (5 bases). The V gene's germline CDR1 is KGHSH and CDR2 LQKENI. V was cut by 6 bases and J by 3 bases, with 15 bases left in between. CDR3 length: 15 amino acids. CDR3 residues: CASSPLGRGGNTIYF. The DNA for the CDR3 is TGTGCCAGCTCCCCCCTAGGGAGGGGTGGAAACACCATATATTTT.

V and J are TRBV7-9 and TRBJ2-5; the D is unclear. CDR3 length: 10 amino acids. V lost 5 bases and J 5 bases, leaving 3 bases between the germline ends. The germline CDR1 and CDR2 sequences are SEHNR and FQNEAQ (reference sequence). Here the CDR3 reads CASSRETQYF. In nucleotides, the CDR3 is TGTGCCAGCAGCCGGGAGACCCAGTACTTC.

The rearrangement links TRBV5-4 to TRBJ2-2; 7 bases match TRBD2. The J segment lost 4 bases and the V segment lost 0 bases, leaving 3 bases of the junction unmatched. CDR1 is SGHNT, CDR2 YYREEE, per germline (reference sequence). This CDR3 region has 15 residues. CDR3 loop: CASSLDGRSTGELFF. The CDR3 nucleotides are TGTGCCAGCAGCTTGGACGGGAGGAGCACCGGGGAGCTGTTTTTT.

The chain combines TRBV30 with TRBJ1-1; D gene ambiguous. There are 13 residues in the CDR3. Trimming removed 3 bases from V and 1 base from J, with 9 bases in between. The germline V gene has CDR1 GTSNPN and CDR2 SVGIG (reference sequence). The CDR3 is CAWSTATNTEAFF. In nucleotides, the CDR3 is TGTGCCTGGAGCACCGCTACGAACACTGAAGCTTTCTTT.

DNA for the CDR3: TGTGCCAGCAGCAGACAGGGGGCTCAAGGCTACACCTTC. Translated: CASSRQGAQGYTF. J is TRBJ1-2 and V is TRBV5-6; TRBD1 matches at 10 bases. Trimming cost V 4 bases and J 8 bases; bases outside gene matches: 5. This CDR3 region has 13 residues. Per the germline V gene, CDR1 is SGHDT and CDR2 is YYEEEE.

This sequence joins TRBV11-2 and TRBJ2-7, with unresolved D. V lost 4 bases, J lost 6 bases, and 7 bases lay in between. Looked up from germline, CDR1 is SGHAT and CDR2 is FQNNGV. CDR3 size: 11 residues. The CDR3 nucleotides read TGTGCCAGCAGCTCCACTGGCGAGCAGTACTTC. It translates to CASSSTGEQYF.

The V gene is TRBV6-5, the J gene TRBJ1-2, with D unclear. The CDR3 is made up of 13 amino acids. Trimming removed 6 bases at V and 4 bases at J, with 12 bases between. Germline loops: CDR1 MNHEY, CDR2 SVGAGI. The DNA of the CDR3 is TGTGCCAGCAGCCCTGCCAGGCGCTATGGCTACACCTTC. Its translation is CASSPARRYGYTF.

This chain joins TRBV27 and TRBJ2-5, with a weak D call TRBD2 (6 bases). The CDR3 loop spans 12 amino acids. Trimming left V 5 bases short and J 4 bases short, with 8 bases between. CDR1 MNHEY and CDR2 SMNVEV come from the germline V gene (reference sequence). The CDR3 loop is CASSQGGETQYF. The CDR3 coding sequence is TGTGCCAGCAGTCAGGGAGGAGAGACCCAGTACTTC.

The chain couples TRBV18 to TRBJ2-2, with a weak D call TRBD2 (5 bases). V was shortened by 3 bases and J by 1 base, with 6 bases between the two germline ends. CDR1 and CDR2 from the germline V gene are KGHSH and LQKENI. CDR3 length: 14 amino acids. This CDR3 reads CASSPGMNTGELFF. Here the CDR3 DNA reads TGTGCCAGCTCACCCGGGATGAACACCGGGGAGCTGTTTTTT.

The chain has TRBV5-1 and TRBJ2-7, with 8 bases lining up with TRBD1. The CDR3 is 14 residues long. CDR1 is SGHRS, CDR2 YFSETQ, per germline. Trimming cost V 4 bases and J 4 bases; bases outside gene matches: 7. The CDR3: CASSARTGLYEQYF. The CDR3 DNA is TGCGCCAGCAGCGCAAGGACAGGGCTGTACGAGCAGTACTTC. The full variable domain, rest sourced from reference TRBV5-1 and TRBJ2-7, is KAGVTQTPRYLIKTRGQQVTLSCSPISGHRSVSWYQQTPGQGLQFLFEYFSETQRNKGNFPGRFSGRQFSNSRSEMNVSTLELGDSALYLCASSARTGLYEQYFGPGTRLTVT.

This clone is a singleton in its sample. The chain links TRBV2 to TRBJ1-1; possibly TRBD1 for D (6 bases). The CDR3 is 13 residues long. Trimming stripped 10 bases from V and 5 bases from J, with 17 bases between. Germline V CDR1 and CDR2: SNHLY, FYNNEI. The CDR3 region is CATKNRVLTEAFF. The DNA of the CDR3 is TGTGCCACCAAGAACAGGGTCTTAACTGAAGCTTTCTTT.

V usage is TRBV29-1 and J usage is TRBJ2-5, with D tentatively TRBD2 (7 bases). This CDR3 region has 12 residues. Per germline, CDR1 SQVTM and CDR2 ANQGSEA. CDR3 amino acids: CRRGGIQETQYF. DNA of the CDR3: TGCAGGAGGGGGGGGATACAAGAGACCCAGTACTTC.

V gene TRBV19 combines with J gene TRBJ2-7; 10 bases agree with TRBD2. CDR1 and CDR2 from the germline V gene are LNHDA and SQIVND (reference sequence). With 1 base clipped from V and 4 bases from J, the junction kept 4 bases outside the gene matches. CDR3 length: 15 amino acids. CDR3 nucleotides: TGTGCCAGTAGTATAGGTGGTAGCGGGGGGTACGAGCAGTACTTC. As protein: CASSIGGSGGYEQYF.

This clone has just one count. This specimen includes other DNA sequences encoding the same CDR3. CDR3 sequence reads: CASSLDGTSTDTQYF. Here the CDR3 DNA reads TGCGCCAGCAGCTTGGACGGTACTAGCACAGATACGCAGTATTTT. V usage is TRBV5-1 and J usage is TRBJ2-3; D call uncertain. V dropped 0 bases and J dropped 0 bases, with 8 bases sitting between them. The CDR3 contains 15 residues. In germline, CDR1 is SGHRS, CDR2 YFSETQ. The entire variable domain, with the rest obtained from reference TRBV5-1 and TRBJ2-3, is as follows: KAGVTQTPRYLIKTRGQQVTLSCSPISGHRSVSWYQQTPGQGLQFLFEYFSETQRNKGNFPGRFSGRQFSNSRSEMNVSTLELGDSALYLCASSLDGTSTDTQYFGPGTRLTVL.

This chain links TRBV2 with TRBJ2-1; TRBD2 aligns across 13 bases. The CDR3 covers 16 residues. The germline gives CDR1 SNHLY, CDR2 FYNNEI. Unmatched junction bases numbered 9, after V lost 6 bases and J lost 7 bases. CDR3 DNA sequence: TGTGCCAGCAGCTCCCCGGGACTAGCGGGGAGGAATGAGCAGTTCTTC. Encoded protein: CASSSPGLAGRNEQFF.

The V call is TRBV27, the J call TRBJ2-1, with D maybe TRBD2 (6 bases). V lost 6 bases, J lost 6 bases, and 21 bases lay in between. The CDR3 is made up of 16 amino acids. In germline, CDR1 is MNHEY, CDR2 SMNVEV (reference sequence). CDR3: CASRTPRGGIINEQFF. CDR3 DNA: TGTGCCAGCAGGACCCCTAGGGGCGGGATAATCAATGAGCAGTTCTTC.

The chain uses TRBV6-5 and TRBJ2-7, with a tentative D call TRBD2 (6 bases). V lost 4 bases and J 6 bases, leaving 22 bases between the germline ends. Germline V gene lookup returns CDR1 MNHEY and CDR2 SVGAGI. The CDR3 consists of 16 residues. The CDR3, as DNA: TGTGCCAGCAGTTCCCAGGCTGGGGGAGGTGGGATCGAGCAGTACTTC. This sequence encodes CASSSQAGGGGIEQYF.

The gene calls are TRBV18 and TRBJ2-3; no clear D gene. With 2 bases removed from V and 4 bases from J, the gap between germline ends came to 1 base. Per germline, CDR1 KGHSH and CDR2 LQKENI. The CDR3 consists of 11 residues. This CDR3 is CASSPADTQYF. CDR3 DNA: TGTGCCAGCTCACCAGCAGATACGCAGTATTTT.

This clone was seen a few times. The chain employs TRBV9 and TRBJ2-2, with TRBD2 matching 10 bases. This CDR3 is 16 amino acids long. Per germline, CDR1 SGDLS and CDR2 YYNGEE. Trimming at V came to 4 bases and at J to 6 bases, leaving 9 bases not matched to a gene. CDR3 nucleotide sequence: TGTGCCAGCAGCCTCAGCGGGAGGGCCTTGGCCGGGGAGCTGTTTTTT. It codes for CASSLSGRALAGELFF.

The chain uses TRBV25-1 and TRBJ2-7; D is unclear. Germline CDR1 MGHDK, CDR2 SYGVNS. The germline V and J ends were trimmed by 2 bases and 3 bases, with 2 bases remaining between them. This CDR3 contains 11 residues. In DNA form, the CDR3 reads TGTGCCAGCAGTGAAGGCTACGAGCAGTACTTC. Protein sequence: CASSEGYEQYF.

A single count supports this clone. The junction does not match germline at one end; this may be a read error. The chain joins TRBV27 to TRBJ1-1; D unresolved. The CDR3 is 14 amino acids. CDR1 is MNHEY, CDR2 SMNVEV, per germline (reference sequence). CDR3 in DNA: TGTGCCAGCGGTTTCGGCCCCCGAGGGACTGAAGCTTTCTTT. Encoded protein: CASGFGPRGTEAFF.

The V and J genes are TRBV5-8 and TRBJ1-5, with 9 bases lining up with TRBD1. The junction had 2 bases not matched to a gene; V was cut back by 4 bases and J by 3 bases. The CDR3 length is 14 residues. Germline V lookup: CDR1 SGHTS, CDR2 YDEGEE. CDR3 region: CASSRTGVNQPQHF. Written as DNA, the CDR3 is TGTGCCAGCAGCCGGACAGGGGTCAATCAGCCCCAGCATTTT.

This chain connects TRBV30 to TRBJ2-3; 12 nucleotides line up with TRBD2. The CDR3 contains 17 residues. The V gene's germline CDR1 is GTSNPN and CDR2 SVGIG (reference sequence). J gave up 1 base and V 2 bases, and 7 bases lay outside the gene matches. The CDR3 nucleotides read TGTGCCTGGAGTCGGACTAGCGGGGTGTATGGCACAGATACGCAGTATTTT. The encoded protein is CAWSRTSGVYGTDTQYF.

V and J are TRBV7-3 and TRBJ2-1; weak D call: TRBD2 (5 bases). Trimming shortened V by 0 bases and J by 6 bases, and 12 bases separated the two germline ends. Germline-derived CDR1 and CDR2 are SGHTA and FQGTGA. The CDR3 contains 15 residues. CDR3 residues: CASSLTLASLNEQFF. The CDR3 DNA reads TGTGCCAGCAGCTTAACGTTGGCTAGCCTCAATGAGCAGTTCTTC. The whole variable domain, remainder taken from reference TRBV7-3 and TRBJ2-1, is GAGVSQTPSNKVTEKGKYVELRCDPISGHTALYWYRQSLGQGPEFLIYFQGTGAADDSGLPNDRFFAVRPEGSVSTLKIQRTERGDSAVYLCASSLTLASLNEQFFGPGTRLTVL.

The count of this clone is one. V and J are TRBV2 and TRBJ1-5; the match to TRBD1 covers 7 bases. V gave up 0 bases and J gave up 3 bases; unmatched junction bases: 8. Germline CDR1 and CDR2: SNHLY and FYNNEI. The CDR3 length is 17 residues. CDR3: CASSEARGTDPNQPQHF. The CDR3 nucleotides read TGTGCCAGCAGTGAAGCCCGCGGGACAGACCCCAATCAGCCCCAGCATTTT.

The V gene is TRBV6-6, the J gene TRBJ1-2; the match to TRBD1 covers 8 bases. J was trimmed by 3 bases and V by 3 bases; bases with no gene match: 6. The CDR3 spans 15 residues. CDR1 and CDR2 (germline): MNHNY, SVGAGI (reference sequence). The CDR3 bases are TGTGCCAGCAGTTATATTGACAGGGGCGACTATGGCTACACCTTC. Residues: CASSYIDRGDYGYTF.